The next 9 T cell receptor beta chains were all read from a single sample in a study of T cell responses to AZD1222 COVID-19 vaccine. Produced via immunoSEQ multiplex PCR; TCRdb's table is partial and in-frame only. Seen here are about 96,000 clones, about 90% observed once, and the top ten hold roughly 25%. Source: peripheral blood, taken on day 0 of AZD1222 vaccination. These receptors all come from an adult in good health.

The chain recombines TRBV28 with TRBJ1-2; D gene uncertain. From germline, CDR1 is MDHEN and CDR2 SYDVKM. This CDR3 region has 13 residues. V lost 8 bases to trimming and J lost 8 bases, with 18 bases between them. The CDR3 loop reads CASRGLPLVGYTF. CDR3 sequence (DNA): TGTGCCAGCCGCGGACTACCCCTGGTGGGCTACACCTTC.

The CDR3 sequence is CASSALPETQYF. CDR3 bases: TGTGCCAGCTCAGCCCTCCCGGAGACCCAGTACTTC. This chain joins TRBV18 and TRBJ2-5, with D hard to call. The CDR3 length is 12 residues. Germline V CDR1 and CDR2: KGHSH, LQKENI. The ends were cut back, 5 bases at V and 5 bases at J, with 9 bases in the middle.

This chain uses TRBV7-9 with TRBJ2-7, with 8 bases matching TRBD1. This CDR3 comprises 15 residues. Germline V gives CDR1 SEHNR, CDR2 FQNEAQ (reference sequence). V shed 6 bases, J shed 3 bases, and the junction held 10 bases outside the gene matches. CDR3 sequence: CASSPGGAAFYEQYF. DNA of the CDR3: TGTGCCAGCAGTCCAGGGGGCGCAGCATTCTACGAGCAGTACTTC.

The gene calls are TRBV7-2 and TRBJ1-3, with no clear D. Germline V lookup: CDR1 SGHTA, CDR2 FQGNSA. The CDR3 totals 15 residues. V was clipped by 1 base and J by 0 bases, with 7 bases between them. The CDR3 sequence is CASSLGPSSGNTIYF. CDR3 bases: TGTGCCAGCAGCTTAGGCCCGAGCTCTGGAAACACCATATATTTT.

The chain links TRBV7-9 to TRBJ1-4; D uncertain. The CDR3 consists of 13 residues. Trimming cost V 4 bases and J 10 bases, with 13 bases left between them. Germline lookup yields CDR1 SEHNR and CDR2 FQNEAQ (reference sequence). Here the CDR3 DNA reads TGTGCCAGCAGCTCCTCAGCGACGCGAAAACTGTTTTTT. Protein product: CASSSSATRKLFF. Combining the CDR3 with reference TRBV7-9 and TRBJ1-4 gives the whole variable domain DTGVSQNPRHKITKRGQNVTFRCDPISEHNRLYWYRQTLGQGPEFLTYFQNEAQLEKSRLLSDRFSAERPKGSFSTLEIQRTEQGDSAMYLCASSSSATRKLFFGSGTQLSVL.

With respect to this clone: The same CDR3 is also encoded by other DNA sequences in this sample. This chain joins TRBV5-1 and TRBJ2-5; unclear D gene. The ends were cut back, 4 bases at V and 1 base at J, with 2 bases in the middle. This CDR3 has 11 residues. Germline assignment: CDR1 SGHRS and CDR2 YFSETQ. The CDR3 sequence is CASSSQETQYF. DNA of the CDR3: TGCGCCAGCAGCAGCCAAGAGACCCAGTACTTC.

The chain links TRBV30 to TRBJ2-7; D not certain. Germline V gives CDR1 GTSNPN, CDR2 SVGIG (reference sequence). The CDR3 sequence is 11 residues long. With 0 bases removed from V and 5 bases from J, the gap between germline ends came to 5 bases. The CDR3 DNA sequence: TGTGCCTGGAGTGTACTTGACGAGCAGTACTTC. Amino acids: CAWSVLDEQYF.

This chain joins TRBV10-3 and TRBJ1-2; TRBD1 might be the D (6 bases). CDR3 size: 14 residues. CDR1 and CDR2 (germline): ENHRY, SYGVKD. Trimming removed 6 bases at V and 0 bases at J, with 11 bases between. For the CDR3, the DNA is TGTGCCATCAGCATACAGGGAGCTAACTATGGCTACACCTTC. Its translation: CAISIQGANYGYTF.

The V call is TRBV5-3, the J call TRBJ2-1; 7 bases agree with TRBD2. TRBV5-3 is known as an ORF, though its function is uncertain. The CDR3 loop spans 19 amino acids. V shed 0 bases and J 0 bases; nucleotides not matched to a gene: 12. CDR3 nucleotides: TGTGCCAGAAGCTTGGAACGGCTAGCGGAATTCAACTCCTACAATGAGCAGTTCTTC. It is translated as CARSLERLAEFNSYNEQFF.